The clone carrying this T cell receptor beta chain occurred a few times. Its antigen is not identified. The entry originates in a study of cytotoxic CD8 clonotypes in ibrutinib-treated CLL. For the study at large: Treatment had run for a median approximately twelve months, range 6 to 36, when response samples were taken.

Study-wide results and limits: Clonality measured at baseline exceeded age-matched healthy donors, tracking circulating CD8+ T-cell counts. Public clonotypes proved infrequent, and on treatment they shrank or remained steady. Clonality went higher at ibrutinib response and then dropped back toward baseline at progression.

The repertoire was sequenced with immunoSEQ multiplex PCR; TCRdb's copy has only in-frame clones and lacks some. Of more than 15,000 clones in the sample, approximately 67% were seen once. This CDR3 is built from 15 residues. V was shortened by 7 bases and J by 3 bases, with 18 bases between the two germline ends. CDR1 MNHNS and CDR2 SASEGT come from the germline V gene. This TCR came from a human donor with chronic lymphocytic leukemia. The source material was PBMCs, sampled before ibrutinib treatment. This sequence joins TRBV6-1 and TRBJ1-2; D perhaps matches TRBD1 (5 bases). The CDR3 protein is CASTSTTSGDYGYTF. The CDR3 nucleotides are TGTGCCAGCACCTCGACTACTTCGGGGGACTATGGCTACACCTTC.